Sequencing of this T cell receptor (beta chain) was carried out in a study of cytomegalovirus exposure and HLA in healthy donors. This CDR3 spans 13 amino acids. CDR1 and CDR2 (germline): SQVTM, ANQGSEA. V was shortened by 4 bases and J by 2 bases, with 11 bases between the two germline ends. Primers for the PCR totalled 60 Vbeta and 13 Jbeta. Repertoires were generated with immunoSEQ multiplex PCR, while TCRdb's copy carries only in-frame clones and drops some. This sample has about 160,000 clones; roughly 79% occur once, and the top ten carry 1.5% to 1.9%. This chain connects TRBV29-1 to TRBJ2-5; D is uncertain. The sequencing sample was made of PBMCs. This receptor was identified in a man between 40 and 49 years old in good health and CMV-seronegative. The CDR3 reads CSVAKRGQETQYF. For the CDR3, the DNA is TGCAGCGTTGCCAAAAGAGGTCAAGAGACCCAGTACTTC.